This T cell receptor (beta chain) was sequenced during a study of identical twins. TCRdb independently ran MiXCR on the 5' RACE reads; one entry per CDR3 protein. The data contain around 250,000 distinct CDR3 sequences, about 13% of them singletons. The CDR3 length is 15 residues. The J segment lost 4 bases and the V segment lost 0 bases, leaving 2 bases of the junction unmatched. Germline lookup yields CDR1 MNHEY and CDR2 SVGEGT. The sample was also reused in another study, on yellow fever vaccine responses in identical twins.

Material for sequencing was memory (CD45RO+) T cells sorted from blood. The receptor comes from a woman between 18 and 29 years old in good health. The chain links TRBV6-2 or TRBV6-3 to TRBJ2-3, with 9 bases matching TRBD1. Written as DNA, the CDR3 is TGTGCCAGCAGTTACTCGGGACAGGGATCAGATACGCAGTATTTT. It is translated as CASSYSGQGSDTQYF.